The 22 T cell receptor beta chains below all came from one sample that was sequenced in a study of CD8+CD57+ T cells in acquired aplastic anemia. For sequencing, patients were chosen who had shown expansion of CD8+CD57+ cells by flow cytometry. The use of genomic DNA as template underpinned the TCR beta VDJ and CDR3 profiling. From the reads, TCRdb called clonotypes with MiXCR, one entry per CDR3 protein. This table has 450,000 to 600,000 distinct CDR3 sequences, less than 35% appearing once. Sequenced material: sorted CD4+, CD8+, or CD8+CD57+ T cells (not recorded which) from PBMCs. These receptors were taken from a human donor with aplastic anemia.

The chain combines TRBV11-2 with TRBJ2-6, with TRBD1 matching 9 bases. The CDR3 is 16 amino acids. J lost 11 bases, V lost 1 base, and 9 bases had no gene match. From germline, CDR1 is SGHAT and CDR2 FQNNGV. The CDR3: CASSLVPGQGIYVLTF. CDR3 in DNA: TGTGCCAGCAGCTTAGTTCCCGGACAGGGGATCTACGTCCTGACTTTC. The whole variable domain, remainder taken from reference TRBV11-2 and TRBJ2-6, is EAGVAQSPRYKIIEKRQSVAFWCNPISGHATLYWYQQILGQGPKLLIQFQNNGVVDDSQLPKDRFSAERLKGVDSTLKIQPAKLEDSAVYLCASSLVPGQGIYVLTFGAGSRLTVL.

The V and J genes are TRBV20-1 and TRBJ1-5; tentatively, D is TRBD1 (6 bases). The CDR3 length is 18 residues. Trimming took 6 bases from V and 4 from J, leaving 28 bases between them. Germline V gene data show CDR1 as DFQATT and CDR2 as SNEGSKA (reference sequence). CDR3 loop: CSAPEDRADNIKNQPQHF. As DNA, the CDR3 is TGCAGTGCACCGGAGGACAGAGCAGACAATATAAAAAATCAGCCCCAGCATTTT.

J is TRBJ1-2 and V is TRBV6-1; D perhaps matches TRBD1 (6 bases). Germline-derived CDR1 and CDR2 are MNHNS and SASEGT. The CDR3 is made up of 16 amino acids. Trimming removed 6 bases at V and 4 bases at J, with 21 bases between. CDR3 amino acids: CASSRTQGWMAYGYTF. The CDR3, as DNA: TGTGCCAGCAGCCGTACCCAGGGGTGGATGGCCTATGGCTACACCTTC.

This clonotype was recorded many times. The J gene is TRBJ1-1, the V gene TRBV20-1; a weak D match, TRBD1 (6 bases). The CDR3 is made up of 13 amino acids. Trimming pared 5 bases from V and 1 base from J, leaving 11 bases between. Germline V CDR1 and CDR2: DFQATT, SNEGSKA (reference sequence). The CDR3 coding sequence is TGCAGTGCTTCCTTGGACAGGAACACTGAAGCTTTCTTT. Protein: CSASLDRNTEAFF.

This sequence joins TRBV2 and TRBJ1-6; D is perhaps TRBD1 (5 bases). Looked up from germline, CDR1 is SNHLY and CDR2 is FYNNEI. The length of the CDR3 is 16 residues. Deletions cut 3 bases from V and 0 bases from J, with 9 bases between. The CDR3 nucleotides are TGTGCCAGCAGTGATTGGGGGAGCTCCTATAATTCACCCCTCCACTTT. This gives the protein CASSDWGSSYNSPLHF.

The chain recombines TRBV2 with TRBJ2-7, with 12 positions matching TRBD2. Germline trimming cut 11 bases from V and 4 bases from J; bases unmatched to any gene: 9. The CDR3 consists of 14 residues. Germline V CDR1 and CDR2: SNHLY, FYNNEI. The chain's CDR3 is CACRATSGSYEQYF. DNA of the CDR3: TGTGCCTGCCGAGCGACTAGCGGGAGTTACGAGCAGTACTTC. The full variable domain, in which reference TRBV2 and TRBJ2-7 provide the parts outside the CDR3, is EPEVTQTPSHQVTQMGQEVILRCVPISNHLYFYWYRQILGQKVEFLVSFYNNEISEKSEIFDDQFSVERPDGSNFTLKIRSTKLEDSAMYFCACRATSGSYEQYFGPGTRLTVT.

This clonotype occurred many times. In nucleotides, the CDR3 is TGTGCCAGCATCGAGGAAATGGACACAGATACGCAGTATTTT. It encodes CASIEEMDTDTQYF. The V gene is TRBV2, the J gene TRBJ2-3; D is undetermined. Looked up from germline, CDR1 is SNHLY and CDR2 is FYNNEI. The V end lost 7 bases, the J end lost 2 bases, and 13 bases lay between the germline ends. The CDR3 has 14 residues.

This clonotype was detected ten times or more. This sequence joins TRBV19 and TRBJ1-5, with TRBD1 identical over 12 bases. V was pared by 5 bases and J by 3 bases, with 8 bases of the junction left unmatched. The CDR3 is made up of 17 amino acids. Germline CDR1 is LNHDA and CDR2 is SQIVND (reference sequence). The CDR3 nucleotides are TGTGCCAGTAGTCCAAGGGACAGGGGGCATGACAATCAGCCCCAGCATTTT. Encoded protein: CASSPRDRGHDNQPQHF.

This clonotype occurred many times. The rearrangement links TRBV9 to TRBJ2-5, with 8 bases identical to TRBD1. This CDR3 has 12 residues. J lost 5 bases, V lost 3 bases, and 0 bases had no gene match. Germline V lookup: CDR1 SGDLS, CDR2 YYNGEE. CDR3 sequence: CASSGQGETQYF. In DNA form, the CDR3 reads TGTGCCAGCAGCGGACAGGGGGAGACCCAGTACTTC.

The table lists this clonotype with many counts. The chain is built from TRBV5-1 and TRBJ2-7; either TRBD1 or TRBD2 may supply D (7 bases each). Trimming took off 5 bases at V and 2 bases at J, with 11 bases between the two ends. CDR3 length: 13 amino acids. The V gene's germline CDR1 is SGHRS and CDR2 YFSETQ. CDR3 region: CASRAGGAYEQYF. CDR3 in DNA: TGCGCCAGCAGGGCAGGGGGGGCCTACGAGCAGTACTTC.

V gene TRBV15 combines with J gene TRBJ2-5; D may correspond to TRBD1 or TRBD2 (5 bases each). The CDR3 loop spans 15 amino acids. V lost 4 bases and J lost 0, with 12 bases in between. Germline V gives CDR1 LNHNV, CDR2 YYDKDF (reference sequence). The CDR3 sequence: CATSMGRTYQETQYF. The CDR3 nucleotides read TGTGCCACCAGCATGGGACGGACGTACCAAGAGACCCAGTACTTC.

This chain connects TRBV10-3 to TRBJ1-2; D remains unclear. V dropped 0 bases and J dropped 8 bases, with 10 bases sitting between them. This CDR3 comprises 13 residues. CDR1 ENHRY and CDR2 SYGVKD come from the germline V gene. CDR3 in DNA: TGTGCCATCAGTGAGTCGATTAGGGAGGGCTACACCTTC. This codes for CAISESIREGYTF.

This clonotype was seen ten or more times. The chain combines TRBV19 with TRBJ2-7, with TRBD1 as a possible D gene (6 bases). The V gene's germline CDR1 is LNHDA and CDR2 SQIVND (reference sequence). The CDR3 has 12 amino acids. Trimming left V 11 bases short and J 5 bases short, with 16 bases between. The CDR3 region is CAGKRDIHEQYF. DNA for the CDR3: TGTGCCGGAAAAAGGGACATCCACGAGCAGTACTTC.

This clonotype was seen at least ten times. The gene calls are TRBV19 and TRBJ1-1, with D unclear. CDR1 is LNHDA and CDR2 is SQIVND in the germline V gene (reference sequence). The CDR3 totals 13 residues. V dropped 6 bases and J dropped 0 bases, with 8 bases sitting between them. CDR3 in DNA: TGTGCCAGTAGATCGAATTTGAACACTGAAGCTTTCTTT. Translated: CASRSNLNTEAFF.

The rearrangement links TRBV2 to TRBJ2-5; 14 nucleotides align to TRBD2. CDR3 length: 15 amino acids. The germline V gene encodes CDR1 SNHLY and CDR2 FYNNEI. With V trimmed by 6 bases and J by 5 bases, 5 bases remained unmatched. The chain's CDR3 is CASRGTSGSLETQYF. The CDR3 nucleotides are TGTGCCAGCAGAGGGACTAGCGGGAGTCTGGAGACCCAGTACTTC.

This clonotype was observed a single time. V usage is TRBV24-1 and J usage is TRBJ1-5; maybe TRBD1 (6 bases). Germline V gene sequence: CDR1 KGHDR, CDR2 SFDVKD. This CDR3 spans 15 amino acids. V was shortened by 4 bases and J by 2 bases, with 11 bases between the two germline ends. This CDR3 reads CATSDGGGGNQPQHF. As DNA, the CDR3 is TGTGCCACCAGTGACGGTGGGGGCGGCAATCAGCCCCAGCATTTT.

This clonotype was counted ten times or more. The CDR3 nucleotides are TGTGCCAGCAGCCAAAGCGTGGGAAGCGCCAATCAGCCCCAGCATTTT. Translated, it gives CASSQSVGSANQPQHF. The V call is TRBV11-1, the J call TRBJ1-5; D uncertain. The CDR3 is 16 amino acids. Germline V lookup: CDR1 SGHAT, CDR2 FQDESV (reference sequence). The V gene lost 5 bases and the J gene lost 3 bases, with 17 bases spanning the gap.

The genes are TRBV10-2 and TRBJ2-7, with 10 bases that match TRBD2. The germline V gene has CDR1 WSHSY and CDR2 SAAADI. V lost 8 bases, J lost 4 bases, and 11 bases stayed unmatched. The length of the CDR3 is 15 residues. The CDR3 DNA follows: TGCGCCAGCGGGAACAGCGGGAGGGAGAGGTACGAGCAGTACTTC. Protein sequence: CASGNSGRERYEQYF.

The genes are TRBV15 and TRBJ1-3, with TRBD1 matching 9 bases. CDR3 length equals 16 residues. V was pared by 3 bases and J by 9 bases, with 12 bases of the junction left unmatched. Per germline, CDR1 LNHNV and CDR2 YYDKDF (reference sequence). The CDR3 DNA follows: TGTGCCACCAGCAGTCCGGGACAGGGACGAGTGGGCACCATATATTTT. Amino acid sequence: CATSSPGQGRVGTIYF.

As regards this clonotype: The germline gene is not matched at one end of the junction; a read error may be the cause. V and J are TRBV12-3 or TRBV12-4 and TRBJ2-2; TRBD2 might be the D (6 bases). The CDR3 runs 14 residues. The CDR3 sequence: CASRLAEGTGELFF. CDR3 DNA sequence: TGTGCCAGCAGGTTAGCGGAGGGGACCGGGGAGCTGTTTTTT.

At least ten counts were recorded for this clonotype. The J gene is TRBJ2-1, the V gene TRBV7-3, with TRBD2 identical over 11 bases. Germline V gene data show CDR1 as SGHTA and CDR2 as FQGTGA. The CDR3 contains 15 residues. Trimming cost V 5 bases and J 7 bases; bases outside gene matches: 7. CDR3 amino acids: CASSPGTSGNNEQFF. The CDR3 nucleotides read TGTGCCAGCAGCCCCGGGACTAGCGGAAATAATGAGCAGTTCTTC.

CDR3: CASSEAQVYEQYF. In DNA form, the CDR3 reads TGTGCCAGCAGTGAAGCACAAGTCTACGAGCAGTACTTC. V usage is TRBV6-1 and J usage is TRBJ2-7; D is uncertain. This CDR3 spans 13 amino acids. Per germline, CDR1 MNHNS and CDR2 SASEGT. Trimming removed 0 bases at V and 3 bases at J, with 6 bases between.